This entry features one T cell receptor beta chain sequence. Its antigen is still unknown. Base quality data are lacking; no much larger clone is found one base away. Reading from cysteine to phenylalanine, the CDR3 counts 13 amino acids. Left in the record is the CDR3 DNA by itself, 39 bases read in frame from the first base. Sequences LNHDA (CDR1) and SQIVND (CDR2) are obtained from the germline V gene (reference sequence). Relative to germline, V is 3 bases shorter and J is 7 bases shorter, with 12 bases between their ends. The library was obtained by the immunoSEQ multiplex PCR assay. The multiplex PCR relied on a mix of 60 forward primers for TCR Vbeta segments and 13 reverse primers for TCR Jbeta segments. A multiplex PCR assay on genomic DNA amplified the CDR3 region of rearranged TCR beta genes. Amplified TCR beta libraries were sequenced as 87-base-pair reads on the Illumina HiSeq System. Under the source paper's analysis protocol: Across the 500 to 700 repertoires, a later analysis counted approximately 83 million unique TCR beta chains, 9.5 million to 13 million of which were shared by at least two donors. A nearest-neighbor algorithm error-corrected the raw reads and collapsed the reads into unique sequences, merging closely related sequences to remove PCR and sequencing errors. CDR3 sequences were aligned to IMGT reference sequences to assign V, D and J gene segments. Each retained sequence needed at least a six-nucleotide match to both a V gene segment and a J gene segment. Rearrangements were classified as productive when the CDR3 lacked stop codons and remained in frame with V and J, and all other rearrangements were classified as non-productive. CDR3 was defined by IMGT convention, running from the second conserved V-encoded cysteine to the conserved J-encoded phenylalanine. In an earlier analysis of roughly 610 of the donors, sequences lacking an unambiguous match to a single V gene segment were excluded. In an earlier analysis of several hundred of the donors, a V segment was called functional when productive rearrangements were above 56.7%, and segregating when the standard deviation between donors exceeded 5%. A statistical classification framework was developed to diagnose cytomegalovirus status using the catalog of TCR beta chain sequences. V and J gene assignment, in a later analysis, came from comparing TCR nucleotide sequences with IMGT/GENE-DB human TR gene sequences. A later analysis assigned CDR3 sequences and most-parsimonious VDJ recombination scenarios with the TCRdist pipeline. In a later analysis, each TCR beta chain was defined by its CDR3 amino acid sequence together with its V-gene family, and reads without a unique V-gene family were excluded. In a later analysis, around 600 highly shared, low-generation-probability nucleotide sequences were removed to address suspected cross-contamination and a sequencing artifact. In a later analysis, a clonal expansion index was calculated for each public chain from normalized within-repertoire ranks of inferred template counts. In a later analysis, generation probabilities were computed using a VDJ recombination model fitted to out-of-frame rearrangements, and the results were checked against IGoR. In a later analysis, hypergeometric tests were used to score TCR-TCR, TCR-HLA and TCR-CMV co-occurrence, with a repertoire-size bias correction applied to TCR pairs. False discovery rates were estimated in a later analysis by permuting HLA or CMV assignments 20 times. In a later analysis, co-occurring TCRs were grouped using DBSCAN, and TCRdist sequence similarity was added for clustering within HLA-allele-positive subsets. Repertoires with fewer than 30,000 or more than 120,000 public chains were left out of co-occurrence clustering, as were about 5 repertoires with anomalous nucleotide sharing. In its TCRdb copy, this immuneACCESS table keeps in-frame sequences only and misses some clones. Where compared with another copy, unresolved V genes explain less than half of these, and the others have no known cause. V, J and clone size were drawn from that table, and D and trimming were deduced from the DNA. For this sample the table gives 200,000 or so clones, of which approximately 87% were detected only once. Jointly, the top ten make up 1.3% of the sample.

In total, roughly 670 healthy bone marrow donors made up the cohort. At the time of sampling, all cohort members were nominally healthy, though unrecorded immune exposures were likely present. CMV serostatus was positive for more than 250 and negative for about 55% of the roughly 670 cohort members, and was not recorded for this donor. A peripheral blood sample was provided by each donor, and peripheral blood mononuclear cells were used for TCR beta sequencing. The Qiagen DNeasy Blood Extraction Kit was used to extract genomic DNA from the blood cell samples. The data were obtained in a study of cytomegalovirus exposure and HLA in healthy donors (TCRdb year 2017). Concerning the study at large: An earlier analysis of fewer than 750 of the donors reported 276 Gb of sequence data and 95 million to 130 million unique TCR beta sequences obtained from around 170 million T cells. Every discovery cohort repertoire had been produced on one sequencing platform. Rather than drawing on any new phenotypic data, the later analysis identified candidate immune exposures from TCR beta sequences and the way those sequences occurred across donors. An earlier analysis of some 500 of the donors applied high-throughput TCR beta sequencing to assess whether each TCR beta V gene segment acted as functional or pseudogenic. HLA typing included class I and class II loci at four-digit resolution. Typing coverage differed by locus: A, B, C, DRB1 and DQB1 were typed in about 620-640 donors, DQA1 in 500 to 550, DPA1 in approximately 610, and DPB1 in 472. In addition to the first cohort of 666 subjects, a separate validation cohort of 120 different subjects was used. A later analysis re-analyzed previously published TCR beta repertoires from 660 or so donors and added high-resolution HLA genotyping to study TCR occurrence patterns. Because of strong linkage in the cohort, roughly 5 DR-DQ haplotypes were treated as single units for association and clustering. An early release that covered around 590 HLA-typed donors contained around 300 gigabases of sequencing data and 65 million to 100 million unique TCR sequences. Using immunosequencing, the study profiled T cell repertoires from fewer than 700 subjects and related those repertoires to cytomegalovirus serostatus. Among several hundred genotyped donors of the cohort, an average of approximately 200,000 unique TCR beta nucleotide sequences was sequenced per donor, of which about 18% were non-productive. To predict cytomegalovirus infection status, the study combined high-throughput TCR immunosequencing, statistical association of individual TCRs with disease status, and machine learning. Alongside the repertoire data, information on donor age, sex, ethnicity and CMV serostatus was compiled. The genetic ancestry cluster associated with self-reported Caucasian donors included 70% to 85% of the roughly 380 genotyped donors. Genome-wide SNP genotypes for about three fifths of the roughly 700 donors were used in a later genetic analysis, which treated that subset as a discovery cohort. The study was designed to test whether signatures of past pathogen exposure could be identified by cataloging public T cell receptors. Broader findings and caveats from the paper: Some IMGT-functional V segments, including TRBV6-2 and TRBV6-3, could not be distinguished by the 87-base-pair reads and were therefore excluded. The classifier was reported to diagnose cytomegalovirus status with high specificity and sensitivity in both the original cohort and the validation cohort. A later analysis found that HLA-associated TCR beta chains were more clonally expanded and had lower generation probabilities than equally common non-associated chains. An association between a missense DCLRE1C variant and V-gene and J-gene trimming of TCR beta chains was found in a later genetic analysis and replicated in an independent cohort. Correlated functional status among segregating V segments might reflect linkage disequilibrium, but an unknown experimental factor could not be ruled out. A cluster of highly shared sequence variants was judged likely to be a technical artifact of the sequencing pipeline. In a later analysis, most CMV-associated TCR beta chains were found to appear HLA-restricted, with HLA associations seemingly driven largely by CMV exposure. According to a later genetic analysis, donors in an Asian-associated ancestry cluster had fewer N-insertions in productive TCRs than the approximately 630-donor mean. The study listed 150 to 200 TCR beta chains as associated with cytomegalovirus. Specific HLA alleles were associated with 15,000 to 20,000 TCR beta sequences at a false discovery rate of 0.05 in a later analysis. According to the authors, the approach could potentially be generalized to other disease states and immunological phenotypes. The presence/absence analyses assumed that sequencing depth was roughly uniform across donors, and that assumption may not be true. CMV serostatus was the only immune exposure information available for the cohort. A further reported finding was that TCR beta sequences accurately predicted the HLA-A and HLA-B alleles for most subjects in the first cohort. According to a later analysis, TCR association rates differed among HLA loci, with DRB1 alleles showing the most associated TCRs and HLA-C alleles showing the fewest. Broadly in line with IMGT annotations, most TCR beta V segments showed up in productive rearrangements about 90% or about 30% of the time in an earlier analysis of 450 to 600 of the donors. In this cohort, only TCR beta chains were sequenced, and detectable features were limited by the absence of alpha or paired-chain data. A few of the identified cytomegalovirus-associated TCR beta chains were confirmed in vitro to be specific for cytomegalovirus antigens. Because counts were too low, about 17 rarely observed V segments, including chromosome 9 orphons, were excluded from the earlier analysis of around 640 of the donors. Several of the top co-occurrence clusters appeared to be linked to parvovirus B19, influenza, CMV and Epstein-Barr virus, according to a later analysis. HLA typing was unavailable for some donors at each locus, so association tests used only the typed subset. Across donors, most TCR sequences were observed very rarely, whereas some public TCRs were present in many individuals. When HLA alleles, especially DR and DQ, strongly co-occurred, attributing TCR associations to individual alleles was difficult.

The receptor chain draws on TRBV19 and TRBJ1-1; the D region possibly corresponds to TRBD1 (5 bases align). The sample taken for sequencing was PBMCs. This TCR was sampled from a human donor in good health. The DNA reads TGTGCCAGTAGTATCATACCCGACAGTGAAGCTTTCTTT. Protein translation: CASSIIPDSEAFF.